Listed here are 2 T cell receptor beta chains from one sample, sequenced in a study of T cells after posttransplantation cyclophosphamide. TCRdb's copy holds only in-frame clones and misses some; the assay was immunoSEQ multiplex PCR. The sample carries 4,000 or so clones, roughly three quarters recorded once. Busulfan-fludarabine conditioning, marrow transplant, and cyclophosphamide on days +3 and +4 were administered. This specimen consisted of CD8+ T cells sorted from PBMCs, obtained approximately 1,100 days after allogeneic stem cell transplant with posttransplant cyclophosphamide. The receptors here all came from a female patient in her thirties or forties who received an allogeneic stem cell transplant from a related donor, was CMV-positive, and had no GVHD. Some T cells may possibly be graft donor cells.

The sample holds a few counts of this clone. This CDR3 is also generated by other DNA sequences in the sample. The rearrangement uses TRBV9 and TRBJ2-7; perhaps TRBD1 as D (6 bases). This CDR3 has 15 residues. Germline assignment: CDR1 SGDLS and CDR2 YYNGEE. The V end was cut by 8 bases, the J end by 4 bases, with 22 bases between. CDR3 bases: TGTGCCAGTTGTTTCGGGCAGGGGACGGCATACGAGCAGTACTTC. Protein sequence: CASCFGQGTAYEQYF.

This clone turned up a few times. The chain employs TRBV4-2 and TRBJ1-4; D not certain. Trimming took off 8 bases at V and 4 bases at J, with 11 bases between the two ends. The CDR3 has 13 amino acids. Germline V CDR1 and CDR2: LGHNA, YNFKEQ. The CDR3 DNA sequence: TGTGCCAGCGAGGGCGGTTATAATGAAAAACTGTTTTTT. Translating gives CASEGGYNEKLFF.